Detailed here is one TCR beta chain. This sample was taken from a study of technical replicates of blood from a few donors. Trimming removed 0 bases at V and 0 bases at J, with 9 bases between. This CDR3 comprises 15 residues. Germline V gene lookup returns CDR1 SGDLS and CDR2 YYNGEE. Using immunoSEQ multiplex PCR, the repertoire was profiled, and TCRdb retains in-frame clones only, with some absent. The sample lists about 82,000 clones, roughly 95% occurring once. The chain has TRBV9 and TRBJ1-2; D unclear. The sample comprised T cells isolated from PBMCs. The receptor's source is a human donor in good health. The chain's CDR3 is CASSVAMTSNYGYTF. The CDR3 DNA is TGTGCCAGCAGCGTAGCTATGACATCTAACTATGGCTACACCTTC.